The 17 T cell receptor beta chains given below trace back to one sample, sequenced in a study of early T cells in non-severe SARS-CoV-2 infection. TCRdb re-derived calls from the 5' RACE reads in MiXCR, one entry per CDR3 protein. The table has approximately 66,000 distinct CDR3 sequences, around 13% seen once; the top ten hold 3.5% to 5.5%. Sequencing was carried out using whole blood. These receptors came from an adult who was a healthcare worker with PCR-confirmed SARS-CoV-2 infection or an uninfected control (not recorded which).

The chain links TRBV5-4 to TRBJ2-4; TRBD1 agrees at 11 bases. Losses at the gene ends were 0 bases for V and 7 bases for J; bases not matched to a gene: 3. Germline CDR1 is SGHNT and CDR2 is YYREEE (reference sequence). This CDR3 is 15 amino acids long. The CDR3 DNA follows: TGTGCCAGCAGCTTGGGGGACAGGGGGTCGAACATTCAGTACTTC. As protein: CASSLGDRGSNIQYF.

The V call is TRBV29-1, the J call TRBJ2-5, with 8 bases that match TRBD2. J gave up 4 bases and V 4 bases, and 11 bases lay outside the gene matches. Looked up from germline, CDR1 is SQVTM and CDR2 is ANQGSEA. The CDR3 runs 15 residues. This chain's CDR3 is CSVGTSTGAGETQYF. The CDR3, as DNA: TGCAGCGTTGGGACTAGCACCGGGGCCGGAGAGACCCAGTACTTC.

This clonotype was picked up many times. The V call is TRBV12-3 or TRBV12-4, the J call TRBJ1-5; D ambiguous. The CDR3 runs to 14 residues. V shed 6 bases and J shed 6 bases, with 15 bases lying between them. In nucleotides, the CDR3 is TGTGCCAGCAGCCCACCCACACAAGGTCAGCCCCAGCATTTT. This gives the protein CASSPPTQGQPQHF.

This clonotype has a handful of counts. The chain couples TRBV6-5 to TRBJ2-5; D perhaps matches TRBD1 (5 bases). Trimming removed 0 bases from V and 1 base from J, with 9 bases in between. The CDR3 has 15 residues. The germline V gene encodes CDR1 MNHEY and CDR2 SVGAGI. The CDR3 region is CASSYSIQGQETQYF. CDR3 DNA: TGTGCCAGCAGTTACTCCATCCAGGGCCAAGAGACCCAGTACTTC.

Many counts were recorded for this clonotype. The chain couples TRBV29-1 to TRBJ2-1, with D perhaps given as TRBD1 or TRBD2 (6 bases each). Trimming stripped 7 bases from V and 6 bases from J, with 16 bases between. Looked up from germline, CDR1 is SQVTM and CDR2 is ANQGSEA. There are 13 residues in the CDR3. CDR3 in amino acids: CSAIAGQLNEQFF. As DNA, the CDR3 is TGCAGCGCAATCGCGGGACAACTCAATGAGCAGTTCTTC.

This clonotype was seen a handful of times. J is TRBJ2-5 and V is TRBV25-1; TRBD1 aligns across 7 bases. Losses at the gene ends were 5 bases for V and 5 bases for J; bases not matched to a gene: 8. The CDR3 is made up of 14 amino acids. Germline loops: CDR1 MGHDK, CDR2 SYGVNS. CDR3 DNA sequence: TGTGCCAGCAGTAACCACAGGGGTTCCGAGACCCAGTACTTC. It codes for CASSNHRGSETQYF.

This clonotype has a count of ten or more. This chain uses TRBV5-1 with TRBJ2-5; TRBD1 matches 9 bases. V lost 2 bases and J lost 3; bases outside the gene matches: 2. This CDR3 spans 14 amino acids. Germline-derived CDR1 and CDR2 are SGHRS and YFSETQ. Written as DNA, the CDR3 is TGCGCCAGCAGCTTAGGACAGGGGAAAGAGACCCAGTACTTC. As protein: CASSLGQGKETQYF.

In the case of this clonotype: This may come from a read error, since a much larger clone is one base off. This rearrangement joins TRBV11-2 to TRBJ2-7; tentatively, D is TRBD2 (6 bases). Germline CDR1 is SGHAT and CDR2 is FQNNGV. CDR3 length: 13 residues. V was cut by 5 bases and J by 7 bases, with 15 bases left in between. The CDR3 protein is CASSPGPAGEQYF. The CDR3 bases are TGTGCCAGCAGCCCGGGACCCGCGGGAGAGCAGTACTTC.

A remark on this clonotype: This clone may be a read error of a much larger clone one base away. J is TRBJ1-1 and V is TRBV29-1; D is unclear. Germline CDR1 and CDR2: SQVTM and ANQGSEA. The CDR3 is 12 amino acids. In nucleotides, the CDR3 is TGCAGCTCTTACGACGATAACACTGTAGCTTTCTTT. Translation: CSSYDDNTVAFF.

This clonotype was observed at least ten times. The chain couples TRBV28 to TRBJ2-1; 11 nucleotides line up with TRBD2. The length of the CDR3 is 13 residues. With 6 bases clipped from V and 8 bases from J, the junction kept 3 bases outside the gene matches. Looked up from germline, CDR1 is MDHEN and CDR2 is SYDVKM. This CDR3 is CASRTSGIHEQFF. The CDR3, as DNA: TGTGCCAGCAGGACTAGCGGGATTCATGAGCAGTTCTTC.

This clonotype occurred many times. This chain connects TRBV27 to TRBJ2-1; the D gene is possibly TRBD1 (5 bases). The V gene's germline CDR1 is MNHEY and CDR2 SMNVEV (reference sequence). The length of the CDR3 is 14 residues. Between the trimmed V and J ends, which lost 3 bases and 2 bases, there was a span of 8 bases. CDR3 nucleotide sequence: TGTGCCAGCAGTTTGGAGACAGCCTACAATGAGCAGTTCTTC. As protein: CASSLETAYNEQFF.

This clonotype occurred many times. CDR3 amino acids: CASSQDWNSGGGNEQFF. The DNA of the CDR3 is TGCGCCAGCAGCCAAGATTGGAATAGCGGGGGTGGTAATGAGCAGTTCTTC. This chain links TRBV4-3 with TRBJ2-1; TRBD2 matches at 9 bases. CDR3 length equals 17 residues. The germline V gene encodes CDR1 LGHNA and CDR2 YSLEER. V lost 0 bases, J lost 7 bases, and 10 bases stayed unmatched.

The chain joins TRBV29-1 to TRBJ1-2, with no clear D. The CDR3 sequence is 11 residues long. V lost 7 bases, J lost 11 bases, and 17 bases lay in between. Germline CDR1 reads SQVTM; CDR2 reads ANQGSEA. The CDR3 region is CSGGSDGSYTF. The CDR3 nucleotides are TGCAGCGGGGGAAGCGACGGTTCTTACACCTTC.

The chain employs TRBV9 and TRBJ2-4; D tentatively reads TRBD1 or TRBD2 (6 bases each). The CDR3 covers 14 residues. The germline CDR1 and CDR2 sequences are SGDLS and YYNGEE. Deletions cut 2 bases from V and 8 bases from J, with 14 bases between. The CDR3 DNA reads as TGTGCCAGCAGCGTCTTACAGGGCGGGGACATTCAGTACTTC. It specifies CASSVLQGGDIQYF.

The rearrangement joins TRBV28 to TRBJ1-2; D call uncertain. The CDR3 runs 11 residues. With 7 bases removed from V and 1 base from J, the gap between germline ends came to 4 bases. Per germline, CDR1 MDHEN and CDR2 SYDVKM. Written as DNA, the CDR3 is TGTGCCAGCATGGGTAACTATGGCTACACCTTC. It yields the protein CASMGNYGYTF.

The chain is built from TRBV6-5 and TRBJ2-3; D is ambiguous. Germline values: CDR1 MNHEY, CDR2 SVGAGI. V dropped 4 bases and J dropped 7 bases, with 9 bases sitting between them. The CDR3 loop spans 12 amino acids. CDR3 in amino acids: CASSSPGYTQYF. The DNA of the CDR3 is TGTGCCAGCAGTTCACCAGGATATACGCAGTATTTT.

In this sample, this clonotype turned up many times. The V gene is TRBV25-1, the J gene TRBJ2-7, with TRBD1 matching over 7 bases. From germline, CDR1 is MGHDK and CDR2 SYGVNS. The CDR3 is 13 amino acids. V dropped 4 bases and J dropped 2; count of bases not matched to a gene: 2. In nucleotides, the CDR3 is TGTGCCAGCAGTGCTACAGGGGCCTACGAGCAGTACTTC. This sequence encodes CASSATGAYEQYF.